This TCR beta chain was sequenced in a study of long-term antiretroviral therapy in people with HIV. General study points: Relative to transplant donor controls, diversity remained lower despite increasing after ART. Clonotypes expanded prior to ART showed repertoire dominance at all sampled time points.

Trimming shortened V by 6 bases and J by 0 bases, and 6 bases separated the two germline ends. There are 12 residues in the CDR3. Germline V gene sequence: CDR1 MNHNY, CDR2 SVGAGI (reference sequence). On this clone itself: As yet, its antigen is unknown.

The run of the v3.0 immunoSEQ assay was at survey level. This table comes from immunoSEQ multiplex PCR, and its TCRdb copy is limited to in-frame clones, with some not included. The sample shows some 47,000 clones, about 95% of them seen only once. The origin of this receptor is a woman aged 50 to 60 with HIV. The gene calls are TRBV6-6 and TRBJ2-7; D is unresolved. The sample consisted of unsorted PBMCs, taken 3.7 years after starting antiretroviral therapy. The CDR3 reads CASSASSYEQYF. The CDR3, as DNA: TGTGCCAGCAGCGCTAGCTCCTACGAGCAGTACTTC.